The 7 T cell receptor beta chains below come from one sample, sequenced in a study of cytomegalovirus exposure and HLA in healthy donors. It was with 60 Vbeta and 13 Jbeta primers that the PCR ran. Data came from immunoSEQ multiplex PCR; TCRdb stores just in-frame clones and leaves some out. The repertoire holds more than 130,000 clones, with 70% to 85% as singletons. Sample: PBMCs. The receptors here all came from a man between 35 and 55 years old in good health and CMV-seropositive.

CDR3 protein: CASSQGTGVHYGYTF. The CDR3 DNA is TGCGCCAGCAGCCAAGGTACAGGGGTGCACTATGGCTACACCTTC. The V and J genes are TRBV4-1 and TRBJ1-2, with TRBD1 matching over 7 bases. V gave up 1 base and J gave up 3 bases; unmatched junction bases: 5. The CDR3 is made up of 15 amino acids. Germline-derived CDR1 and CDR2 are MGHRA and YSYEKL.

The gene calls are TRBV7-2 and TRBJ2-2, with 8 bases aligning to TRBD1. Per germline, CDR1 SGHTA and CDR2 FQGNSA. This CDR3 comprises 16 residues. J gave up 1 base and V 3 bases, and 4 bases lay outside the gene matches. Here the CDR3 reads CASSFVGTGNTGELFF. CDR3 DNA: TGTGCCAGCAGCTTTGTGGGGACAGGGAACACCGGGGAGCTGTTTTTT.

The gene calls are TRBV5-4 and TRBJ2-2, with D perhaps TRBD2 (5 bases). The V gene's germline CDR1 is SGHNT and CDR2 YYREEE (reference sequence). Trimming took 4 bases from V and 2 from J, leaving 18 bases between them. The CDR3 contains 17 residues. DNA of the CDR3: TGTGCCAGCAGCGGAAGTTGGGGAGTTTCAAACACCGGGGAGCTGTTTTTT. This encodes CASSGSWGVSNTGELFF.

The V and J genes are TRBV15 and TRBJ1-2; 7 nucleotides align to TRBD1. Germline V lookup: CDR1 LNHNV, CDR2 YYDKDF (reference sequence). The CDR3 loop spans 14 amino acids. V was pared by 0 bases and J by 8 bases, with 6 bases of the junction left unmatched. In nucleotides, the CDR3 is TGTGCCACCAGCAGAGACCTACAGGGGAACGGCTACACCTTC. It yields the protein CATSRDLQGNGYTF.

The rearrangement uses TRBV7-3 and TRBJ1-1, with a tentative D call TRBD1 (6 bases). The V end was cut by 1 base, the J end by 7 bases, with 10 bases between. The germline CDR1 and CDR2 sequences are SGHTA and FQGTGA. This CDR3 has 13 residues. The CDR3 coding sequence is TGTGCCAGCAGCTTAAGCAGGGGTGGTGAAGCTTTCTTT. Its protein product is CASSLSRGGEAFF.

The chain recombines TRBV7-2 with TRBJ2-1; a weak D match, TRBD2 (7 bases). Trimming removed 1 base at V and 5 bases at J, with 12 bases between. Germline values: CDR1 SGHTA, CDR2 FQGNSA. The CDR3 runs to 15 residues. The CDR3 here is CASSLVGGGHNEQFF. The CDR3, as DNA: TGTGCCAGCAGCTTAGTAGGGGGGGGCCACAATGAGCAGTTCTTC.

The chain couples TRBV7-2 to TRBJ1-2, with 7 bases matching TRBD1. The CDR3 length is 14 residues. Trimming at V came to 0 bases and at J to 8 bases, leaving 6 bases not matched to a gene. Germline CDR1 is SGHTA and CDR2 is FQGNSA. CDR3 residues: CASSLALQGRGYTF. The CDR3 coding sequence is TGTGCCAGCAGCTTAGCGTTACAGGGGCGCGGCTACACCTTC.